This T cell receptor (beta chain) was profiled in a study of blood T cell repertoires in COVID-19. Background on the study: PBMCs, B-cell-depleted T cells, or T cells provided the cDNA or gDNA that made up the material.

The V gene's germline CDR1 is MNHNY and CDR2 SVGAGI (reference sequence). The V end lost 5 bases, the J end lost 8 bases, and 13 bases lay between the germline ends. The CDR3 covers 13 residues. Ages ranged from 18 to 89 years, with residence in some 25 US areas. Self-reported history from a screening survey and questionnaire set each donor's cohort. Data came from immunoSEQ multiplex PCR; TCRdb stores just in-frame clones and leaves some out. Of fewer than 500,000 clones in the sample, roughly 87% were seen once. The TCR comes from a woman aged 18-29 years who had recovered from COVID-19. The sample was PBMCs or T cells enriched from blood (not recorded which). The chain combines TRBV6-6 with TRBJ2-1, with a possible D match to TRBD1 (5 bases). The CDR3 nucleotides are TGTGCCAGCAGTCCGATAGGGGTTGATGAGCAGTTCTTC. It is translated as CASSPIGVDEQFF.